The 8 T cell receptor beta chains given below trace back to one sample, sequenced in a study of blood T cell repertoires in COVID-19. Clones were sequenced by immunoSEQ multiplex PCR, and TCRdb holds only the in-frame ones, with some missing. The sample holds around 300,000 clones, roughly nine tenths seen once. The sequencing input was PBMCs or T cells enriched from blood (not recorded which). The receptors originated from a woman aged 50 to 60 who had recovered from COVID-19.

The CDR3 protein is CSAVFGYGYTF. CDR3 DNA sequence: TGCAGTGCTGTTTTCGGCTATGGCTACACCTTC. The chain joins TRBV20-1 to TRBJ1-2; no firm D call. The CDR3 totals 11 residues. The germline V and J ends were trimmed by 5 bases and 4 bases, with 8 bases remaining between them. Germline loops: CDR1 DFQATT, CDR2 SNEGSKA (reference sequence).

For the CDR3, the DNA is TGTGCCAGCAGTATCACACAGACCGGGGAGCTGTTTTTT. Its protein is CASSITQTGELFF. This rearrangement joins TRBV6-2 or TRBV6-3 to TRBJ2-2, with D uncertain. Per germline, CDR1 MNHEY and CDR2 SVGEGT. With 5 bases removed from V and 5 bases from J, the gap between germline ends came to 9 bases. The CDR3 totals 13 residues.

The chain has TRBV6-5 and TRBJ1-1; 8 nucleotides line up with TRBD1. CDR1 and CDR2 (germline): MNHEY, SVGAGI. The CDR3 runs 15 residues. Trimming took 5 bases from V and 8 from J; bases not matched to a gene: 13. CDR3 bases: TGTGCCAGCAGTCTCCGGACAGGGCTGGGGTTAGAAGCTTTCTTT. Protein sequence: CASSLRTGLGLEAFF.

The V call is TRBV7-3, the J call TRBJ1-6; a possible D gene is TRBD1 (5 bases). Germline CDR1 and CDR2: SGHTA and FQGTGA. V shed 7 bases and J shed 6 bases, with 13 bases lying between them. The CDR3 length is 14 residues. CDR3 DNA: TGTGCCAGCACCCCTCCGGGGGTTAATTCACCCCTCCACTTT. Amino acid sequence: CASTPPGVNSPLHF.

The rearrangement links TRBV28 to TRBJ2-2; D is uncertain. The CDR3 contains 15 residues. The V and J ends lost 2 bases and 0 bases respectively, with 7 bases between them. In germline, CDR1 is MDHEN, CDR2 SYDVKM. The CDR3 DNA sequence: TGTGCCAGCAGTTTAGGCTTCGCGAACACCGGGGAGCTGTTTTTT. This sequence encodes CASSLGFANTGELFF.

The genes are TRBV27 and TRBJ2-1; 9 bases align to TRBD1. Trimming removed 3 bases from V and 6 bases from J; junction bases left unmatched: 9. The V gene's germline CDR1 is MNHEY and CDR2 SMNVEV (reference sequence). This CDR3 contains 16 residues. CDR3 sequence (DNA): TGTGCCAGCAGTTTGTGGGGACAGGGTGGTCTCAATGAGCAGTTCTTC. It encodes CASSLWGQGGLNEQFF.

V gene TRBV7-2 combines with J gene TRBJ2-1; TRBD2 matches 7 bases. Trimming removed 1 base from V and 8 bases from J; junction bases left unmatched: 8. The CDR3 totals 15 residues. Germline lookup yields CDR1 SGHTA and CDR2 FQGNSA. The CDR3 sequence is CASSLETSAIHEQFF. Written as DNA, the CDR3 is TGTGCCAGCAGCTTAGAAACTAGCGCGATCCATGAGCAGTTCTTC.

The chain is built from TRBV2 and TRBJ2-7, with D possibly being TRBD1 (6 bases). CDR3 size: 14 residues. The germline V gene encodes CDR1 SNHLY and CDR2 FYNNEI. V was pared by 1 base and J by 2 bases, with 9 bases between. The CDR3 nucleotides read TGTGCCAGCAGTGAAGGGTCAGGGGCCTACGAGCAGTACTTC. It codes for CASSEGSGAYEQYF.